The 12 T cell receptor beta chains listed next were all sequenced from one sample in a study of vaccination and CD4 T cells after COVID-19. Sequencing of cultured CD4+ T cell DNA used the Oncomine TCR Beta short-read assay. TCRdb ran MiXCR on the PCR reads and lists one entry per CDR3 protein. In the table there are about 8,500 distinct CDR3 sequences, less than 55% of which are singletons. Antigen specificity for these receptors is unknown. Treatment in this sample: roughly 10-day PBMC culture with coronavirus spike peptide pools or control peptides (ViraFEST assay). The specimen was CD4+ T cells from blood, cultured in vitro. All receptors derive from a human donor who had recovered from COVID-19.

Here the CDR3 reads CAGGTGVGNTIYF. DNA for the CDR3: TGTGCCGGGGGGACAGGGGTTGGAAACACCATATATTTT. The gene calls are TRBV6-1 and TRBJ1-3, with TRBD1 matching over 10 bases. The CDR3 totals 13 residues. Trimming cost V 11 bases and J 3 bases; bases outside gene matches: 4. Germline CDR1 reads MNHNS; CDR2 reads SASEGT.

This clonotype has a handful of counts. The DNA of the CDR3 is TGTGCCACCAGTGACCCCGACAGACTTCAAGAGACCCAGTACTTC. Amino acids: CATSDPDRLQETQYF. The rearrangement joins TRBV24-1 to TRBJ2-5, with a possible D match to TRBD1 (5 bases). This CDR3 contains 15 residues. Germline CDR1 reads KGHDR; CDR2 reads SFDVKD. Trimming cost V 4 bases and J 2 bases, with 13 bases left between them.

This clonotype was counted between two and nine times. CDR3 residues: CASSYYDASTDTQYF. The CDR3 DNA is TGTGCCAGCAGTTACTACGATGCTAGCACAGATACGCAGTATTTT. This chain joins TRBV6-5 and TRBJ2-3; D is uncertain. Between the trimmed V and J ends, which lost 1 base and 0 bases, there was a span of 8 bases. The CDR3 length is 15 residues. Germline values: CDR1 MNHEY, CDR2 SVGAGI.

This clonotype appeared a few times. The chain is built from TRBV5-4 and TRBJ2-7, with 7 bases matching TRBD1. In germline, CDR1 is SGHNT, CDR2 YYREEE (reference sequence). V shed 3 bases, J shed 3 bases, and the junction held 6 bases outside the gene matches. This CDR3 has 14 residues. CDR3 protein: CASSSPGQSYEQYF. CDR3 coding DNA: TGTGCCAGCAGCTCACCGGGACAGAGCTACGAGCAGTACTTC.

The V and J genes are TRBV12-3 or TRBV12-4 and TRBJ1-1; D is unclear. With 10 bases removed from V and 1 base from J, the gap between germline ends came to 13 bases. There are 13 residues in the CDR3. The CDR3 sequence is CATLQQTNTEAFF. The CDR3 nucleotides read TGTGCCACCCTCCAGCAGACGAACACTGAAGCTTTCTTT.

V is TRBV11-2 and J is TRBJ1-1; no reliable D call. The CDR3 extends over 14 amino acids. Germline-derived CDR1 and CDR2 are SGHAT and FQNNGV. V was shortened by 8 bases and J by 1 base, with 14 bases between the two germline ends. The CDR3 reads CASDLRTGNTEAFF. CDR3 DNA sequence: TGTGCCAGCGATTTGAGGACGGGGAACACTGAAGCTTTCTTT.

This clonotype has just a few counts. V is TRBV20-1 and J is TRBJ2-1; possibly TRBD2 for D (7 bases). The CDR3 is made up of 14 amino acids. The V and J ends lost 6 bases and 7 bases respectively, with 19 bases between them. Germline CDR1 and CDR2: DFQATT and SNEGSKA (reference sequence). CDR3 DNA: TGCAGTGCGCACGTGGGGGGGCCGGAAAATGAGCAGTTCTTC. Translated, it gives CSAHVGGPENEQFF.

In nucleotides, the CDR3 is TGTGCCAGTAGTCTACGGACTAGCGGGGGGGCTGCCGCAGATACGCAGTATTTT. This sequence encodes CASSLRTSGGAAADTQYF. The genes are TRBV19 and TRBJ2-3; 15 nucleotides align to TRBD2. V was pared by 5 bases and J by 4 bases, with 10 bases of the junction left unmatched. The CDR3 consists of 18 residues. The germline V gene encodes CDR1 LNHDA and CDR2 SQIVND (reference sequence).

The rearrangement joins TRBV6-1 to TRBJ1-2, with D perhaps matching TRBD1 (5 bases). This CDR3 has 15 residues. Germline values: CDR1 MNHNS, CDR2 SASEGT. The V gene lost 7 bases and the J gene lost 4 bases, with 19 bases spanning the gap. Here the CDR3 reads CASNHPQGGFYGYTF. In DNA, the CDR3 is TGTGCCAGCAACCACCCCCAGGGAGGGTTCTATGGCTACACCTTC.

The chain has TRBV6-2 or TRBV6-3 and TRBJ1-3, with TRBD1 as a possible D gene (6 bases). Trimming pared 6 bases from V and 4 bases from J, leaving 10 bases between. Germline V gene data show CDR1 as MNHEY and CDR2 as SVGEGT. The length of the CDR3 is 13 residues. The CDR3 protein is CASSPDRGNTIYF. The CDR3 nucleotides are TGTGCCAGCAGCCCGGACAGAGGAAACACCATATATTTT.

V and J are TRBV20-1 and TRBJ2-3, with D perhaps matching TRBD1 or TRBD2 (5 bases each). Per germline, CDR1 DFQATT and CDR2 SNEGSKA (reference sequence). This CDR3 has 13 amino acids. Between the trimmed V and J ends, which lost 8 bases and 8 bases, there was a span of 20 bases. The CDR3 DNA sequence: TGCAGTTTGGGGACGCCCCTCCTTCCTACGCAGTATTTT. Residues: CSLGTPLLPTQYF.

This chain connects TRBV5-1 to TRBJ1-4, with TRBD1 identical over 7 bases. CDR1 is SGHRS and CDR2 is YFSETQ in the germline V gene. The CDR3 totals 14 residues. The V segment lost 4 bases and the J segment 8 bases; nucleotides outside the gene matches: 8. The CDR3 DNA reads TGCGCCAGCAGCAGCGGGCAGGGGGGAGAAAAACTGTTTTTT. The encoded protein is CASSSGQGGEKLFF.